This T cell receptor (beta chain) was found in a study of a mutant IDH1 vaccine in newly diagnosed glioma. Study-level background: Eight vaccinations were given in weeks 1, 3, 5, 7, 11, 15, 19 and 23. Patients were pretreated with radiotherapy, temozolomide, or both, mostly both. Patients began vaccination 4-6 weeks after radiotherapy alone, or with temozolomide cycles.

Documented time point: week 11, during vaccination. The study gave 300 ug of mutant IDH1 20-mer peptide per vaccine dose, with topical imiquimod. Each tumor in the donors was a new WHO grade 3 or 4 astrocytoma, IDH1-mutant and ATRX-lost. A word on this clone: The antigen is not known.

Sequenced by immunoSEQ multiplex PCR; TCRdb stores in-frame clones only, minus some. The sample has tens of thousands of clones, around four fifths seen once. The CDR3 spans 18 residues. With V trimmed by 6 bases and J by 0 bases, 7 bases remained unmatched. Germline values: CDR1 WNHNN, CDR2 SYGVQD (reference sequence). This specimen consisted of PBMCs, obtained from a glioma patient whose treatment included an IDH1 peptide vaccine. The rearrangement links TRBV10-1 to TRBJ1-6; 11 bases agree with TRBD1. The receptor's source is a man younger than 40 with glioma. The DNA for the CDR3 is TGCGCCAGCAGGGGCCGGGACAGGGGGAGCTCCTATAATTCACCCCTCCACTTT. Its translation: CASRGRDRGSSYNSPLHF.